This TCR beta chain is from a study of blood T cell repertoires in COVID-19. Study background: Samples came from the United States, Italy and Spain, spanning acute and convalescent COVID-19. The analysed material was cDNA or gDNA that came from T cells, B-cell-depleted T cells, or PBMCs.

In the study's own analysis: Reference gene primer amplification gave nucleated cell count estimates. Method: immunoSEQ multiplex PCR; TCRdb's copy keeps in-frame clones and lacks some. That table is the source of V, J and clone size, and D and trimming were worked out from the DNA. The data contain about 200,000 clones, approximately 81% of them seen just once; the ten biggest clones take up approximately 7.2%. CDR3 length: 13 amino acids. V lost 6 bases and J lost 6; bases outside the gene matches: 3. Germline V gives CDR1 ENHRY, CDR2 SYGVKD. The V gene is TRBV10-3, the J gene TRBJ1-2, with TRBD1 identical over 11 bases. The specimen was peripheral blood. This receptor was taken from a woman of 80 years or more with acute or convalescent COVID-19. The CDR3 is CAIRGGQGDGYTF. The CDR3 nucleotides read TGTGCCATCAGGGGGGGACAGGGGGATGGCTACACCTTC.